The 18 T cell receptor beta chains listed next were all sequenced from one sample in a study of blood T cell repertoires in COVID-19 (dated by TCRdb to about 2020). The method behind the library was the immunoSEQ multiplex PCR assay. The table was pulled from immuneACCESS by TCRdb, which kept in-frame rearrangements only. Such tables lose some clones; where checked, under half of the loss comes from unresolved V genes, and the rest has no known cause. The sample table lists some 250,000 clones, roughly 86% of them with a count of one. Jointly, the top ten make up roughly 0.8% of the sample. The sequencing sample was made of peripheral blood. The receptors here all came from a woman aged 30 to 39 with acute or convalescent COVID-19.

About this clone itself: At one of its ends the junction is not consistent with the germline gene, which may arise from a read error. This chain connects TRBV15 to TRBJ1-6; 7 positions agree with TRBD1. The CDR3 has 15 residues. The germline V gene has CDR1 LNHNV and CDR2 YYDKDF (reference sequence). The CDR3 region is CATRRGTENNSPLHF. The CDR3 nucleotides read TGTGCCACCAGAAGAGGGACAGAGAATAATTCACCCCTCCACTTT.

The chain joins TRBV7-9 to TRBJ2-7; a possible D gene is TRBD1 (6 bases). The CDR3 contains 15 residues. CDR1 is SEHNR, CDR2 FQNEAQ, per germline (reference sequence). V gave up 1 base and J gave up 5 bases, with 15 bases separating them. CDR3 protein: CASSLVSRGYHEQYF. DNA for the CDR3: TGTGCCAGCAGCTTAGTATCCAGGGGTTATCACGAGCAGTACTTC.

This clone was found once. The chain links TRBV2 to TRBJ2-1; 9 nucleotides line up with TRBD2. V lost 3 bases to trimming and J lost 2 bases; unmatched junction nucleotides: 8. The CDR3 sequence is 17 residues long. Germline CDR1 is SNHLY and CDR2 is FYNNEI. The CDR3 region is CASSEDGSGRPYNEQFF. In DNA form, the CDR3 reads TGTGCCAGCAGTGAGGATGGGAGCGGGAGGCCCTACAATGAGCAGTTCTTC.

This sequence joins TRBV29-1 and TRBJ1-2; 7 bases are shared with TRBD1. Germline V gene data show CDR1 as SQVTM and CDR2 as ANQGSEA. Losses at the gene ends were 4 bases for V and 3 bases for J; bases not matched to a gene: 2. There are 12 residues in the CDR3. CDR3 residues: CSVAQGHYGYTF. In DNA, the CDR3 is TGCAGCGTTGCACAGGGGCACTATGGCTACACCTTC. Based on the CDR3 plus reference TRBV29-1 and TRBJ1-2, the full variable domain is SAVISQKPSRDICQRGTSLTIQCQVDSQVTMMFWYRQQPGQSLTLIATANQGSEATYESGFVIDKFPISRPNLTFSTLTVSNMSPEDSSIYLCSVAQGHYGYTFGSGTRLTVV.

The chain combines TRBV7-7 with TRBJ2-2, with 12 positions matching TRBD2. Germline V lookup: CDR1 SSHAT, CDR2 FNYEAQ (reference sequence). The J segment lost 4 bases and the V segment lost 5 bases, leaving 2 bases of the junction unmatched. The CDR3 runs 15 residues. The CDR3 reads CASSQGLAGTGELFF. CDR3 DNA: TGTGCCAGCAGCCAGGGACTAGCGGGCACCGGGGAGCTGTTTTTT.

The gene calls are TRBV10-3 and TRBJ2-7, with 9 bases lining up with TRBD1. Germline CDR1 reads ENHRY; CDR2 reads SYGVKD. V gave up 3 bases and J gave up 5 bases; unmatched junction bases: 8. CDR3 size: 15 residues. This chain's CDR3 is CAISDDGTGFDEQYF. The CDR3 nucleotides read TGTGCCATCAGTGACGACGGGACAGGGTTCGACGAGCAGTACTTC.

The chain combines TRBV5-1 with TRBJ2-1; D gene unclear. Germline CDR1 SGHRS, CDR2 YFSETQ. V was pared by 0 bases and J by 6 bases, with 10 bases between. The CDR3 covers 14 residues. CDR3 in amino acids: CASSLALEGNEQFF. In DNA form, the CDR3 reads TGCGCCAGCAGCTTGGCTCTAGAAGGCAATGAGCAGTTCTTC.

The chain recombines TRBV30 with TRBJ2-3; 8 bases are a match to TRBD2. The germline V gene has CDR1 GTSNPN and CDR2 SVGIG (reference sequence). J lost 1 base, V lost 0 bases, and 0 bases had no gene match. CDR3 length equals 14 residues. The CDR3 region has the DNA TGTGCCTGGAGTGTAGCGGGAGGCACAGATACGCAGTATTTT. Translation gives CAWSVAGGTDTQYF.

DNA for the CDR3: TGTGCCAGCAGCTTTAGTGGAAACACCATATATTTT. Translating gives CASSFSGNTIYF. The chain combines TRBV5-8 with TRBJ1-3; D unclear. V was trimmed by 2 bases and J by 3 bases, leaving 3 bases between them. The CDR3 is 12 amino acids. CDR1 and CDR2 (germline): SGHTS, YDEGEE.

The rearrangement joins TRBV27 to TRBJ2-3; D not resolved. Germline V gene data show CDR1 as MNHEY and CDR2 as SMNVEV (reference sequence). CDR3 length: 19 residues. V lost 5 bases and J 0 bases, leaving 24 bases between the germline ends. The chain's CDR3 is CASSTTPTRWFGSTDTQYF. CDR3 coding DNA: TGTGCCAGCAGTACGACCCCCACCAGGTGGTTCGGTAGCACAGATACGCAGTATTTT.

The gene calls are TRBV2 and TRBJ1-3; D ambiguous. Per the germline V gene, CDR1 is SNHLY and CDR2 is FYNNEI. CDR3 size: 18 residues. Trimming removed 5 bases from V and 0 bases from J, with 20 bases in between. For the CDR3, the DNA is TGTGCCAGCAGTCCGGCGCCCCGGGGTTCAAGCTCTGGAAACACCATATATTTT. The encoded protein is CASSPAPRGSSSGNTIYF.

CDR3 nucleotides: TGTGCCAGCAGTGTCGAACTAGCGGGAGCCCCCGGGGAGCTGTTTTTT. Translating it yields CASSVELAGAPGELFF. The chain combines TRBV6-4 with TRBJ2-2; 11 bases map to TRBD2. Germline V gene sequence: CDR1 MRHNA, CDR2 SNTAGT. Trimming at V came to 4 bases and at J to 6 bases, leaving 7 bases not matched to a gene. CDR3 length equals 16 residues.

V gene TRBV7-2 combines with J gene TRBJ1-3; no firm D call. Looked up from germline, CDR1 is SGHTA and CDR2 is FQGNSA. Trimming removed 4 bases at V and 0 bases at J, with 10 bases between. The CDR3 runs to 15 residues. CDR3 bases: TGTGCCAGCAGCTCGATGATGGCCTCTGGAAACACCATATATTTT. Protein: CASSSMMASGNTIYF. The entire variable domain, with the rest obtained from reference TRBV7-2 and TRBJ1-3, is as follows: GAGVSQSPSNKVTEKGKDVELRCDPISGHTALYWYRQSLGQGLEFLIYFQGNSAPDKSGLPSDRFSAERTGGSVSTLTIQRTQQEDSAVYLCASSSMMASGNTIYFGEGSWLTVV.

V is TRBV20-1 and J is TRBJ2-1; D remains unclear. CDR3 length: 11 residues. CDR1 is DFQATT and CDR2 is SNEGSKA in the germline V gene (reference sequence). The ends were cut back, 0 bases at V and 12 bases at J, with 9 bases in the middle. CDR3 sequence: CSARDGSGQFF. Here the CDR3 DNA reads TGCAGTGCTAGAGACGGGTCTGGGCAGTTCTTC.

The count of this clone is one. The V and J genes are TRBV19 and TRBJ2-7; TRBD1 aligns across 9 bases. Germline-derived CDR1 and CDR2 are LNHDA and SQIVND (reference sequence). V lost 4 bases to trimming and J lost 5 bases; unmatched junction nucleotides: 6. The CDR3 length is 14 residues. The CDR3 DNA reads TGTGCCAGTAGTACGGCGGGACAGGGCAACGAGCAGTACTTC. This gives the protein CASSTAGQGNEQYF.

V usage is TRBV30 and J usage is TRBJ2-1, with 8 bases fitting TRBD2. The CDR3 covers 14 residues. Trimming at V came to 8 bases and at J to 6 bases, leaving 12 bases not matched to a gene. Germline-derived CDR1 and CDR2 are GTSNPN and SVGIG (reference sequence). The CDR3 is CAQEGTRGANEQFF. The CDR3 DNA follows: TGTGCCCAAGAGGGGACTAGAGGGGCCAATGAGCAGTTCTTC. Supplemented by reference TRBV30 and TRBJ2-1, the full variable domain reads SQTIHQWPATLVQPVGSPLSLECTVEGTSNPNLYWYRQAAGRGLQLLFYSVGIGQISSEVPQNLSASRPQDRQFILSSKKLLLSDSGFYLCAQEGTRGANEQFFGPGTRLTVL.

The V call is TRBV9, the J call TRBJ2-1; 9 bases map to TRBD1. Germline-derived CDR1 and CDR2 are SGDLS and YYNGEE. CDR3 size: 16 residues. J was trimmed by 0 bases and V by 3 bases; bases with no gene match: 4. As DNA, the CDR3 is TGTGCCAGCAGCGGCCCGGGACAGGGCTCCTACAATGAGCAGTTCTTC. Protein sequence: CASSGPGQGSYNEQFF.

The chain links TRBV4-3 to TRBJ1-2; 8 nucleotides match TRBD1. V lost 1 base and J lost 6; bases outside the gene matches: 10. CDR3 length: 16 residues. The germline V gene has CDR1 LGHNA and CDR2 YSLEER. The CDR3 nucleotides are TGCGCCAGCAGCCAAGGGAGGACAGGGTGGGGTCATGGCTACACCTTC. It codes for CASSQGRTGWGHGYTF.